Reported below is one T cell receptor beta chain. Its antigen remains undetermined. Base qualities are not recorded, but no much larger clone differs from it by a single base. These data belong to a study of control samples from healthy donors and cancer patients (TCRdb year 2020). According to the germline V gene, CDR1 reads MNHEY and CDR2 reads SVGAGI. Including the terminal cysteine and phenylalanine, the CDR3 comprises 14 residues. Of all the DNA, just the CDR3 is kept, 42 bases in frame from base 1. V and J lose 8 bases and 5 bases, and a span of 15 bases separates them. The receptor library was made with the immunoSEQ multiplex PCR assay. The table was pulled from immuneACCESS by TCRdb, which kept in-frame rearrangements only. Such tables lose some clones; where checked, under half of the loss comes from unresolved V genes, and the rest has no known cause. The sample has about 130,000 clones on record, 85% to 95% of them singletons. Approximately 0.57% of the sample belongs to the ten largest clones.

The chain is made from TRBV6-5 and TRBJ2-2; the D gene is perhaps TRBD1, on 6 matching bases. Sequenced material: PBMCs. The receptor comes from an elderly man with head and neck cancer. CDR3 protein: CASGDRDKTGELFF. The bases read TGTGCCAGCGGGGACCGGGACAAAACCGGGGAGCTGTTTTTT.